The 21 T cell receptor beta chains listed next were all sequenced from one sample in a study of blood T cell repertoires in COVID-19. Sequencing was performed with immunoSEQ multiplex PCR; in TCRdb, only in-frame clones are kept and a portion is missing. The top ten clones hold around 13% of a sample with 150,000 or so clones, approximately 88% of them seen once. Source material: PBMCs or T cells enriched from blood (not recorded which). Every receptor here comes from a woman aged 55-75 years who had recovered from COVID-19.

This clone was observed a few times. The CDR3 DNA follows: TGCGCCAGCAGCCGGACAGGGGCCAGCAATCAGCCCCAGCATTTT. It is translated as CASSRTGASNQPQHF. V and J are TRBV5-1 and TRBJ1-5; TRBD1 matches 9 bases. Trimming removed 4 bases from V and 1 base from J; junction bases left unmatched: 3. Germline V gene lookup returns CDR1 SGHRS and CDR2 YFSETQ. The CDR3 is 15 amino acids.

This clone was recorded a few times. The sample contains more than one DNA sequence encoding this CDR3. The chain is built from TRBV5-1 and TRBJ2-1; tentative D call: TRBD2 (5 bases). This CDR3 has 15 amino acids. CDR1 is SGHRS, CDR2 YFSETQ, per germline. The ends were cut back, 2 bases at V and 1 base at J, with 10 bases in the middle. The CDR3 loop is CASSFSGSSYNEQFF. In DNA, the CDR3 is TGCGCCAGCAGCTTTTCGGGGTCTTCCTACAATGAGCAGTTCTTC.

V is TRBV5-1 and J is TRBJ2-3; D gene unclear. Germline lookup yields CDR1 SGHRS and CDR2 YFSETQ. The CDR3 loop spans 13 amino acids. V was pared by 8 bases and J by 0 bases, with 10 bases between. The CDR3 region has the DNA TGCGCCAGTGCCCACTCGAGCACAGATACGCAGTATTTT. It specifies CASAHSSTDTQYF.

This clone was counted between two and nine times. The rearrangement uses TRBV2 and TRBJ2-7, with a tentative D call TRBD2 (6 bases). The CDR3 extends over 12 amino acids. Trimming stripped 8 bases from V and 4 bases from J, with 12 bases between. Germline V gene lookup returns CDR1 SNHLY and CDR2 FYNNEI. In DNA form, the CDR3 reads TGTGCCAGCGGGGACTCACCTTACGAGCAGTACTTC. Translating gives CASGDSPYEQYF.

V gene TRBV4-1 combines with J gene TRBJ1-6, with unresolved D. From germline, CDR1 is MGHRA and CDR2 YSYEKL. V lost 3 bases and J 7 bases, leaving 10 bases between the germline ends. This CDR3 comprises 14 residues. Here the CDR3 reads CASSQGEINSPLHF. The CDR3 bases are TGCGCCAGCAGCCAGGGAGAAATAAATTCACCCCTCCACTTT.

Here the CDR3 DNA reads TGTGCCAGCAGCTTTTTAAATCTTCGGGGACAAGAGACCCAGTACTTC. Its protein is CASSFLNLRGQETQYF. The chain recombines TRBV7-9 with TRBJ2-5, with a possible D match to TRBD2 (5 bases). CDR1 SEHNR and CDR2 FQNEAQ come from the germline V gene (reference sequence). Trimming stripped 3 bases from V and 2 bases from J, with 16 bases between. This CDR3 is built from 16 residues.

CDR3 loop: CASSYHQGTATYEQYF. For the CDR3, the DNA is TGTGCCAGCAGTTACCATCAAGGGACAGCAACCTACGAGCAGTACTTC. The rearrangement uses TRBV6-5 and TRBJ2-7, with TRBD1 matching over 7 bases. CDR3 length: 16 amino acids. Germline CDR1 and CDR2: MNHEY and SVGAGI. After removal of 2 bases from V and 2 bases from J, the junction contained 9 bases not matched to a gene.

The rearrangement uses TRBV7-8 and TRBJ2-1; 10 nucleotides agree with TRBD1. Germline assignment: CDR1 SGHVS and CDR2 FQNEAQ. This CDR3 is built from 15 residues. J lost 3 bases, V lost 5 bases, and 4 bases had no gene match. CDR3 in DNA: TGTGCCAGCAGCCGCGGACAGGGGGACTACAATGAGCAGTTCTTC. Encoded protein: CASSRGQGDYNEQFF.

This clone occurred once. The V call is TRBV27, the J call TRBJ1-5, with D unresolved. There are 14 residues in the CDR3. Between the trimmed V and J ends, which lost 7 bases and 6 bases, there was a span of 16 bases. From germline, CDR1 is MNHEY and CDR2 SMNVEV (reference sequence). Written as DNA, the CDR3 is TGTGCCAGCACTCCAGCGGTAGGGATTCAGCCCCAGCATTTT. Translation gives CASTPAVGIQPQHF.

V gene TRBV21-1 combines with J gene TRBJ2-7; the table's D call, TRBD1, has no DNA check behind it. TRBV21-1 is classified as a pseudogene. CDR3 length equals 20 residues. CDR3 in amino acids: CASSKGVDRGIAGWAYEQYF. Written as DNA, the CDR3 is TGTGCCAGCAGCAAAGGAGTAGACAGGGGGATTGCAGGTTGGGCATACGAGCAGTACTTC.

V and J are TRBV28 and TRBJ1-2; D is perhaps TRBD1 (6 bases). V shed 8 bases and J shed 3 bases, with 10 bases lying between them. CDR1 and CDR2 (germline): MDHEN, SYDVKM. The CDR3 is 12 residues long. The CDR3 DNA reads TGTGCCAGCTTTACAGGGTACTATGGCTACACCTTC. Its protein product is CASFTGYYGYTF.

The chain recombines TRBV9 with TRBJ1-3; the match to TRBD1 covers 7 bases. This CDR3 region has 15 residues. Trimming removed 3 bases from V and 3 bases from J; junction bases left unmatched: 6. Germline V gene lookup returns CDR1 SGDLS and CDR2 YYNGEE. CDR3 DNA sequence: TGTGCCAGCAGCGCTACAGGGGCCGTTGGAAACACCATATATTTT. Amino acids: CASSATGAVGNTIYF.

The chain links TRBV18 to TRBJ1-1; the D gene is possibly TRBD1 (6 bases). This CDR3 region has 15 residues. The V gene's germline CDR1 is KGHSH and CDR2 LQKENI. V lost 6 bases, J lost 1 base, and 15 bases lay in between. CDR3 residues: CASSPSRDKNTEAFF. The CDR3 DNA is TGTGCCAGCTCCCCCAGCCGGGACAAGAACACTGAAGCTTTCTTT.

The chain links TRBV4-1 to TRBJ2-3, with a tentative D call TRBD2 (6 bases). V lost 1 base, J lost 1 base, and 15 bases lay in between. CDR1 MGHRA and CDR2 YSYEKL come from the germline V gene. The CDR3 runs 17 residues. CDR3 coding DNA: TGCGCCAGCAGCCAAGGAGGCGGGGCCCTTGGCACAGATACGCAGTATTTT. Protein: CASSQGGGALGTDTQYF.

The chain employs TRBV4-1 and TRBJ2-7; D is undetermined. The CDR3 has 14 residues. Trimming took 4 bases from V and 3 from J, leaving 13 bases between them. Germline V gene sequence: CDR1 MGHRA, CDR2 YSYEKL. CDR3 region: CASSLIPGFYEQYF. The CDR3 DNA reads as TGCGCCAGCAGCCTCATCCCGGGTTTCTACGAGCAGTACTTC.

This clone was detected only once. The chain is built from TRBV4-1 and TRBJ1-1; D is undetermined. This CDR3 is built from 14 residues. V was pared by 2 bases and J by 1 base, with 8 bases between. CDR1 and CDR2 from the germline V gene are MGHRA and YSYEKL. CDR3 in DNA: TGCGCCAGCAGCCAACGGGAGGCGAACACTGAAGCTTTCTTT. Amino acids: CASSQREANTEAFF.

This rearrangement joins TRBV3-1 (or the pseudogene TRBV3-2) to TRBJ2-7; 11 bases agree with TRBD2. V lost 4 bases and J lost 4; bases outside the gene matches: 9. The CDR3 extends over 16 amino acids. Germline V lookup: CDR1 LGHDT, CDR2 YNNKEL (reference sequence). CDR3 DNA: TGTGCCAGCAGCCCCTACGGACTAGCGGGCTTATACGAGCAGTACTTC. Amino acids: CASSPYGLAGLYEQYF.

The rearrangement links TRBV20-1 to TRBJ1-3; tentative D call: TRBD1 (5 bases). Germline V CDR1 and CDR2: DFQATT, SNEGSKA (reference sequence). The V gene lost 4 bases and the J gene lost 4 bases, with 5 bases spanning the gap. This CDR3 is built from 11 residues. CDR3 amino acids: CSANRGNTIYF. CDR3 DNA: TGCAGTGCTAACAGGGGAAACACCATATATTTT.

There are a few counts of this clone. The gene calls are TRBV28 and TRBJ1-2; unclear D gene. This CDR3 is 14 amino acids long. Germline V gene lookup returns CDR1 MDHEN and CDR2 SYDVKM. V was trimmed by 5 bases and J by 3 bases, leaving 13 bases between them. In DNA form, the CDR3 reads TGTGCCAGCAGTCTCCCCGGAGTTTACTATGGCTACACCTTC. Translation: CASSLPGVYYGYTF.

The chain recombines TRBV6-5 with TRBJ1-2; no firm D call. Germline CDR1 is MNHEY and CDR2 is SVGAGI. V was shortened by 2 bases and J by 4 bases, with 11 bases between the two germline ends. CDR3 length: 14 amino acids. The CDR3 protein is CASSYLPEGYGYTF. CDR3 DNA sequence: TGTGCCAGCAGTTACCTTCCAGAGGGCTATGGCTACACCTTC.

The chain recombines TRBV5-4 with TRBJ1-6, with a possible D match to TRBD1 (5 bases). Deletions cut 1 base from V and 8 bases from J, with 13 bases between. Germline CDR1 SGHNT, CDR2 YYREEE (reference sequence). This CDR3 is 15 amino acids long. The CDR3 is CASSLKGEGDSPLHF. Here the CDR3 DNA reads TGTGCCAGCAGCTTGAAAGGGGAAGGGGATTCACCCCTCCACTTT.